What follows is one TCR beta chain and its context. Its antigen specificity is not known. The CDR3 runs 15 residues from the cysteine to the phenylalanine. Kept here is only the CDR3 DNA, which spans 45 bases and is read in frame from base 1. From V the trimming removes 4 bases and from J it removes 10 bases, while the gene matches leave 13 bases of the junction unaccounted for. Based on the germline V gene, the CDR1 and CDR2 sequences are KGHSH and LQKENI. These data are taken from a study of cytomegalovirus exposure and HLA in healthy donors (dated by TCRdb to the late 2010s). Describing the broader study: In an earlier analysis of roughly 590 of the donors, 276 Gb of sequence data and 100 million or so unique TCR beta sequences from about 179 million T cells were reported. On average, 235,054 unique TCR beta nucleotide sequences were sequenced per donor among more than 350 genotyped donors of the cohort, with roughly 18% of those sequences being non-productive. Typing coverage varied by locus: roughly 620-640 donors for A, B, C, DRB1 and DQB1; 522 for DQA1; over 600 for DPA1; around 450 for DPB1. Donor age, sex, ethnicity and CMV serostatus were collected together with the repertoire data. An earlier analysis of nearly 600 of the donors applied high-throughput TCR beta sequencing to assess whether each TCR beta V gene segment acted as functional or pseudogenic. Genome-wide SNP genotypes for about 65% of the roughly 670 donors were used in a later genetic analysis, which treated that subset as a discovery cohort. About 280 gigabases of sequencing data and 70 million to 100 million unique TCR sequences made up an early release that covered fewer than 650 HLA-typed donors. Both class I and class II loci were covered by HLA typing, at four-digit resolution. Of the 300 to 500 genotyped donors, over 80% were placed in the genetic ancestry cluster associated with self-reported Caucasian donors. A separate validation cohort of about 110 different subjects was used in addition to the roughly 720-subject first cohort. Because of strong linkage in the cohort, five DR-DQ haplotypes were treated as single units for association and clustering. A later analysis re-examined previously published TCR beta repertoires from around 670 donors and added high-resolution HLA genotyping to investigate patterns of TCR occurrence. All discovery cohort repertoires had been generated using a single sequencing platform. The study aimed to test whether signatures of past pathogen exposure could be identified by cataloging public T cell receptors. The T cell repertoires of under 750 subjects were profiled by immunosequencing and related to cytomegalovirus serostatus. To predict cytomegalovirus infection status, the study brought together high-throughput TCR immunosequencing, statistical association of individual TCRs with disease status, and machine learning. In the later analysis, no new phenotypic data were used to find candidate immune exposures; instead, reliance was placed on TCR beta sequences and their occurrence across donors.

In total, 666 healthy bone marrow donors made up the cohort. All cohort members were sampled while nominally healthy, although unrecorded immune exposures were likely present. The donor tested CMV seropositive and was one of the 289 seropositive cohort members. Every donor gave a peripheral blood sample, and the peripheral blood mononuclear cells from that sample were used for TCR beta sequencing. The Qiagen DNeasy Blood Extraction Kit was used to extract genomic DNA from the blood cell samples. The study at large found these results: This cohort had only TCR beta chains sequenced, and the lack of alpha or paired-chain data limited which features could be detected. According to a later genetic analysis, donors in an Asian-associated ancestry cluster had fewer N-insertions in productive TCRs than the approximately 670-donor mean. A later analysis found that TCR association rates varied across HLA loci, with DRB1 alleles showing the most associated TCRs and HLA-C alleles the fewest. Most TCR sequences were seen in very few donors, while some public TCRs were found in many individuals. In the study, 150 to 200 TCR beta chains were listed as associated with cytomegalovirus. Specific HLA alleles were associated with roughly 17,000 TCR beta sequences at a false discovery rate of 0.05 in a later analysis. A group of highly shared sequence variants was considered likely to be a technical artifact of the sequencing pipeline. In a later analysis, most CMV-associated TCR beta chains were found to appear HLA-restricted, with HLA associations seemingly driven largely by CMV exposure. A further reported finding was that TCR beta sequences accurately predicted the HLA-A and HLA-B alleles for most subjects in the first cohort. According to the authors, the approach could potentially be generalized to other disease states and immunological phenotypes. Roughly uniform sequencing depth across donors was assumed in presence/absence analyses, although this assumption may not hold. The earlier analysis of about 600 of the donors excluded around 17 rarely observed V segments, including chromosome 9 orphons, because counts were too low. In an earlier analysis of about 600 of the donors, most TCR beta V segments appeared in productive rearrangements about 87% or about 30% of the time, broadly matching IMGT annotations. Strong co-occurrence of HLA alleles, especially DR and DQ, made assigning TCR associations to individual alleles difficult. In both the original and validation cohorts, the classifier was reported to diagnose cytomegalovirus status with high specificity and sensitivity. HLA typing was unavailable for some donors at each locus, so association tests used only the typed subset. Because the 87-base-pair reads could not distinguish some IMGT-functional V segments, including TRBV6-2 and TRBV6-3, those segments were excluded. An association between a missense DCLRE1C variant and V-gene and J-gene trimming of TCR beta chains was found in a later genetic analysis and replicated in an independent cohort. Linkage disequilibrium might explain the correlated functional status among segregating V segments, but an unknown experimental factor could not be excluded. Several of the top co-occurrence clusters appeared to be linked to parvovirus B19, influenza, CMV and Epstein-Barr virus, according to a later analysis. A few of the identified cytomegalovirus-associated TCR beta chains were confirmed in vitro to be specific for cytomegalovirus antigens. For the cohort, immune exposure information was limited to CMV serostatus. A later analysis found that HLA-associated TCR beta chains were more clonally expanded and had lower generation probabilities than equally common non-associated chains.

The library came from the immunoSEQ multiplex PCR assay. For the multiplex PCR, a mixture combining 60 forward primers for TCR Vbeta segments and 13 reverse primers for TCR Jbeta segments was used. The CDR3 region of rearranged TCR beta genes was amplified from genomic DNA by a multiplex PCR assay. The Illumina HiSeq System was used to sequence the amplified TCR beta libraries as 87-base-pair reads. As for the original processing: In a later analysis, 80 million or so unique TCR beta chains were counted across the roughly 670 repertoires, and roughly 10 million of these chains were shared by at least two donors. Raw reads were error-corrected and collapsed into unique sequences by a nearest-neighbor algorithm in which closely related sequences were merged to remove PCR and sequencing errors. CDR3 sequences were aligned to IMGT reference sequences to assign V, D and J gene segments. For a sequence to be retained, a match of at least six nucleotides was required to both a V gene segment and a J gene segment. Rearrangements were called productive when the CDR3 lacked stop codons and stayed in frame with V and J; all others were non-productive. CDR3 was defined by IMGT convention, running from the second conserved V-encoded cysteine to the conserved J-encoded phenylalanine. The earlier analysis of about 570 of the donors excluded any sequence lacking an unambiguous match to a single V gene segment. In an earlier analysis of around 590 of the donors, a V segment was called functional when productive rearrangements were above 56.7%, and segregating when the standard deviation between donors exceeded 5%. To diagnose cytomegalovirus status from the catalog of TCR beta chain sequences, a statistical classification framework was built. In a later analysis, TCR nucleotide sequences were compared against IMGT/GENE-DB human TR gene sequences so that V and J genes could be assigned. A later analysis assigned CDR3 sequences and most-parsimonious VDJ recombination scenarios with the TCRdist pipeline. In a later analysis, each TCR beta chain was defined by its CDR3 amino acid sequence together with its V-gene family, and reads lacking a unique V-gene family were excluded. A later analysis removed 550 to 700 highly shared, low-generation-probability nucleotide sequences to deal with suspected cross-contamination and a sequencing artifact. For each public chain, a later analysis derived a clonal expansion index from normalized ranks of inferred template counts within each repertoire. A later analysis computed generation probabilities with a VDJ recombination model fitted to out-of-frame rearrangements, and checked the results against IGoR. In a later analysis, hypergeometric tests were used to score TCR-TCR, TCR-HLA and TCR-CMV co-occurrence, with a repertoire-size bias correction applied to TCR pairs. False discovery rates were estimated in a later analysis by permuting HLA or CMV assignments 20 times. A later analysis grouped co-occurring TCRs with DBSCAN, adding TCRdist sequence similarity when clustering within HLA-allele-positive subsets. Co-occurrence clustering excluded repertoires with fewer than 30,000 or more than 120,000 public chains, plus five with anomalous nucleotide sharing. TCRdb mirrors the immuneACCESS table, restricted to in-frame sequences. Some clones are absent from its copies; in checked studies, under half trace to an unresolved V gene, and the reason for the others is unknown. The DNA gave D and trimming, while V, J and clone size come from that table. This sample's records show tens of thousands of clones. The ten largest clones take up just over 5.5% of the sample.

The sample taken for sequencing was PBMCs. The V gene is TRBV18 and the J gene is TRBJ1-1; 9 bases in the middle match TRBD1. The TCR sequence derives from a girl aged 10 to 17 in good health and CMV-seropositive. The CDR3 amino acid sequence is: CASSRETGGSRSAFF. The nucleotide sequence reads TGTGCCAGCTCACGAGAGACAGGGGGGAGCCGATCAGCTTTCTTT.